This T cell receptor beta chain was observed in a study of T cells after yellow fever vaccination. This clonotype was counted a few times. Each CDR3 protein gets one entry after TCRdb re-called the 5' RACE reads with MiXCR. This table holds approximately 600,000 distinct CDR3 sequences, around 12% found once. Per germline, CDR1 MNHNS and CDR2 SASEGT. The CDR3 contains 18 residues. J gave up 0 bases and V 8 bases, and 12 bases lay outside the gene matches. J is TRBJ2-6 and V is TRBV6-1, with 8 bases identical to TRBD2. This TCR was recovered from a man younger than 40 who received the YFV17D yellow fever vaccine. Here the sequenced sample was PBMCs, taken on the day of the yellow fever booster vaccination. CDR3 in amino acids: CASLTSLAGISGANVLTF. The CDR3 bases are TGTGCCAGCCTAACGAGTTTAGCGGGGATCTCTGGGGCCAACGTCCTGACTTTC.